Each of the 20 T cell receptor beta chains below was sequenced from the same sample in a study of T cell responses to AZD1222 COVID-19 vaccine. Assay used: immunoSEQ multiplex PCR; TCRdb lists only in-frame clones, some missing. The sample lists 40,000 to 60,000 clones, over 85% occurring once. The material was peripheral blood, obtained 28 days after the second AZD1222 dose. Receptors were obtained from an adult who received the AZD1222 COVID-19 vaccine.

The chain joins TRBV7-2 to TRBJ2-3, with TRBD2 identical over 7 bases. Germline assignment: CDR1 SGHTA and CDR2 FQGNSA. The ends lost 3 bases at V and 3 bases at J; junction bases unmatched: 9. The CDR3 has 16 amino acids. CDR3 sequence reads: CASSLTGGVGTDTQYF. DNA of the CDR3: TGTGCCAGCAGCTTGACGGGAGGAGTAGGAACAGATACGCAGTATTTT.

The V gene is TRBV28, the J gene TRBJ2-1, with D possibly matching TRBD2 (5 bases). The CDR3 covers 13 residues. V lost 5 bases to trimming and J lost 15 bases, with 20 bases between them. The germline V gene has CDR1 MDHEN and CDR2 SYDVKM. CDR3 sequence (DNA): TGTGCCAGCAGTGCGGGCCCTTTACCCCGGAGGTTCTTC. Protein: CASSAGPLPRRFF.

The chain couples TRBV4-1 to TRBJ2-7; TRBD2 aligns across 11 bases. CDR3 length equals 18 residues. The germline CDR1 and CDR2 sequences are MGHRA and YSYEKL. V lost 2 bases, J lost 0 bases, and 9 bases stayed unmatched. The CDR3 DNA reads TGCGCCAGCAGCCAATACTCCGGGACTAGCGGATCCTCCTACGAGCAGTACTTC. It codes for CASSQYSGTSGSSYEQYF.

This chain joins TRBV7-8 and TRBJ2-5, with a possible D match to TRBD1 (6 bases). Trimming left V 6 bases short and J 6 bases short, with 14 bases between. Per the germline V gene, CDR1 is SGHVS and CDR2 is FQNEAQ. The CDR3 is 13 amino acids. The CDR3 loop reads CASSRGFGQTQYF. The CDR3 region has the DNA TGTGCCAGCAGTAGGGGGTTTGGACAGACCCAGTACTTC. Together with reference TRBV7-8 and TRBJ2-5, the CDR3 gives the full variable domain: GAGVSQSPRYKVAKRGQDVALRCDPISGHVSLFWYQQALGQGPEFLTYFQNEAQLDKSGLPSDRFFAERPEGSVSTLKIQRTQQEDSAVYLCASSRGFGQTQYFGPGTRLLVL.

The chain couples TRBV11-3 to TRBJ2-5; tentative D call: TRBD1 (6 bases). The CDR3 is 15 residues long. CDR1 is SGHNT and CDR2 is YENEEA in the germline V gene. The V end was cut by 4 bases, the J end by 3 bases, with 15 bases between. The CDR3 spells CASSSRTGSEETQYF. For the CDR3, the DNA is TGTGCCAGCAGCTCCCGAACAGGGTCGGAAGAGACCCAGTACTTC.

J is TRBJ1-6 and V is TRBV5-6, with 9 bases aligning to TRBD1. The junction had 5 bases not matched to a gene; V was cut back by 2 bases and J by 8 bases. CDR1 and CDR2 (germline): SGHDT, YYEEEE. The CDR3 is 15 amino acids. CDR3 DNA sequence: TGTGCCAGCAGCTTAGGGGACAGGGTTCATTCACCCCTCCACTTT. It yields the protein CASSLGDRVHSPLHF. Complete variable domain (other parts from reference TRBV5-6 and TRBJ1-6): DAGVTQSPTHLIKTRGQQVTLRCSPKSGHDTVSWYQQALGQGPQFIFQYYEEEERQRGNFPDRFSGHQFPNYSSELNVNALLLGDSALYLCASSLGDRVHSPLHFGNGTRLTVT.

The CDR3 here is CASSQREAYNEQFF. CDR3 coding DNA: TGTGCCAGTAGTCAGCGGGAGGCCTACAATGAGCAGTTCTTC. The rearrangement joins TRBV19 to TRBJ2-1, with 9 bases matching TRBD2. The ends lost 5 bases at V and 2 bases at J; junction bases unmatched: 1. Germline CDR1 and CDR2: LNHDA and SQIVND (reference sequence). The CDR3 loop spans 14 amino acids.

This CDR3 is CASTYFRGGNTEAFF. The CDR3 coding sequence is TGTGCCAGCACTTACTTCAGGGGGGGGAACACTGAAGCTTTCTTT. The V call is TRBV2, the J call TRBJ1-1; TRBD1 agrees at 7 bases. The CDR3 covers 15 residues. With 7 bases clipped from V and 1 base from J, the junction kept 9 bases outside the gene matches. Germline-derived CDR1 and CDR2 are SNHLY and FYNNEI. Together with reference TRBV2 and TRBJ1-1, the CDR3 gives the full variable domain: EPEVTQTPSHQVTQMGQEVILRCVPISNHLYFYWYRQILGQKVEFLVSFYNNEISEKSEIFDDQFSVERPDGSNFTLKIRSTKLEDSAMYFCASTYFRGGNTEAFFGQGTRLTVV.

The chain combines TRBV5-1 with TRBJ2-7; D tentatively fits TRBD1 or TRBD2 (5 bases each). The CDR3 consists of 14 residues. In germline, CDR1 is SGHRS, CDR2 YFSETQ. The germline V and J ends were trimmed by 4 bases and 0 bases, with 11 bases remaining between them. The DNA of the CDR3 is TGCGCCAGCAGCCCGGGACCGAGCTCCTACGAGCAGTACTTC. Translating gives CASSPGPSSYEQYF. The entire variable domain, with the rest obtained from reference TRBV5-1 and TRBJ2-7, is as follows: KAGVTQTPRYLIKTRGQQVTLSCSPISGHRSVSWYQQTPGQGLQFLFEYFSETQRNKGNFPGRFSGRQFSNSRSEMNVSTLELGDSALYLCASSPGPSSYEQYFGPGTRLTVT.

This CDR3 is CASNNRWDTEAFF. CDR3 DNA sequence: TGTGCCAGCAATAATCGGTGGGACACTGAAGCTTTCTTT. The chain employs TRBV6-5 and TRBJ1-1; D ambiguous. CDR1 and CDR2 from the germline V gene are MNHEY and SVGAGI. CDR3 size: 13 residues. The V end lost 7 bases, the J end lost 3 bases, and 12 bases lay between the germline ends.

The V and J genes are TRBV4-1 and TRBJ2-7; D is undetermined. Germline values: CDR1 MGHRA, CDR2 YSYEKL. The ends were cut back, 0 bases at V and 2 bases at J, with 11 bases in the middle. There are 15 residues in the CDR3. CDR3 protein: CASSQDRYRTYEQYF. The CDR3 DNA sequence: TGCGCCAGCAGCCAAGATAGGTATAGAACCTACGAGCAGTACTTC.

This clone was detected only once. In DNA, the CDR3 is TGTGCCAGCAGCCCCTTCTCTGTCAAGACCTACGAGCAGTACTTC. Amino acid sequence: CASSPFSVKTYEQYF. The chain combines TRBV7-2 with TRBJ2-7; D gene unclear. Trimming cost V 5 bases and J 2 bases, with 16 bases left between them. CDR1 and CDR2 (germline): SGHTA, FQGNSA. CDR3 length: 15 residues. Drawing the rest from reference TRBV7-2 and TRBJ2-7, the complete variable domain is GAGVSQSPSNKVTEKGKDVELRCDPISGHTALYWYRQSLGQGLEFLIYFQGNSAPDKSGLPSDRFSAERTGGSVSTLTIQRTQQEDSAVYLCASSPFSVKTYEQYFGPGTRLTVT.

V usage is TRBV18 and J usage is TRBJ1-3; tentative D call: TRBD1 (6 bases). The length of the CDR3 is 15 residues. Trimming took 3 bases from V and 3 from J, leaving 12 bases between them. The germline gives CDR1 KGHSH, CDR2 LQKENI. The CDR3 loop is CASSPARGHGNTIYF. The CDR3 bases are TGTGCCAGCTCACCGGCCAGGGGACATGGAAACACCATATATTTT.

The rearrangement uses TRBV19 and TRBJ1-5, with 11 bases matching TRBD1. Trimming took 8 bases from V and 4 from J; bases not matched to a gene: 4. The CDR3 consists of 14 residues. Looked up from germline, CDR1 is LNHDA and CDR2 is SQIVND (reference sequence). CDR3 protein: CASGDRGYNQPQHF. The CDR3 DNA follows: TGTGCCAGTGGGGACAGGGGGTATAATCAGCCCCAGCATTTT. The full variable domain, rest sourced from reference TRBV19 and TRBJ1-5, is DGGITQSPKYLFRKEGQNVTLSCEQNLNHDAMYWYRQDPGQGLRLIYYSQIVNDFQKGDIAEGYSVSREKKESFPLTVTSAQKNPTAFYLCASGDRGYNQPQHFGDGTRLSIL.

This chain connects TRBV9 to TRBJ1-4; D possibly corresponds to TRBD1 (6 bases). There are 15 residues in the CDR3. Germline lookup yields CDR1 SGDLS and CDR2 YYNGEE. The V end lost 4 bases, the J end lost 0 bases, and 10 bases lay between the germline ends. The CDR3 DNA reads TGTGCCAGCAGCTTCCGGACAGCAACTAATGAAAAACTGTTTTTT. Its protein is CASSFRTATNEKLFF.

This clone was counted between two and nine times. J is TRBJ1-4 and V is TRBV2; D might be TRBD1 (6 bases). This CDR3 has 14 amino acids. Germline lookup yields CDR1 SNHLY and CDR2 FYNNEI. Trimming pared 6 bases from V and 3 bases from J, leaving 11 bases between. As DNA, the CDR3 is TGTGCCAGCAGGTGGACAGTATCTAATGAAAAACTGTTTTTT. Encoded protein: CASRWTVSNEKLFF.

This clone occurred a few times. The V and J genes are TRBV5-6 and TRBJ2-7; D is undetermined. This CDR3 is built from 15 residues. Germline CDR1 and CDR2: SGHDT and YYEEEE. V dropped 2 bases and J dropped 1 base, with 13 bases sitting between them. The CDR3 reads CASSFLTLKSYEQYF. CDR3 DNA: TGTGCCAGCAGCTTCTTGACCCTAAAGTCCTACGAGCAGTACTTC.

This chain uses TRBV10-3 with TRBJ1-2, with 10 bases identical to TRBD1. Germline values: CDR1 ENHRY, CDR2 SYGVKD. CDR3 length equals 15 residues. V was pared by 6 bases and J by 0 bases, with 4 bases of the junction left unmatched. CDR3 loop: CAISDRGRANYGYTF. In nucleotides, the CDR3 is TGTGCCATCAGCGACAGGGGGCGAGCTAACTATGGCTACACCTTC.

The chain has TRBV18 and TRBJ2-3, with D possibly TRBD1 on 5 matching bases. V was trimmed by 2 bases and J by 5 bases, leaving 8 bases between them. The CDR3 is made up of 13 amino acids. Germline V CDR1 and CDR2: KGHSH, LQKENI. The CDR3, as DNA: TGTGCCAGCTCACCAGACAGCTTAGATACGCAGTATTTT. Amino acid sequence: CASSPDSLDTQYF.

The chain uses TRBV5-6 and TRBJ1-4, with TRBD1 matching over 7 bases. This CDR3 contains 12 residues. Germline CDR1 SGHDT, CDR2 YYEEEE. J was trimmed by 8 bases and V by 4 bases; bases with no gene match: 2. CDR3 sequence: CASSKDREKLFF. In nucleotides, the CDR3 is TGTGCCAGCAGCAAGGACAGGGAAAAACTGTTTTTT.